The clone carrying this TCR beta chain was seen more than once but under ten times. Its antigen is currently unknown. The immunoSEQ assay was version 4, run in survey mode. Data came from immunoSEQ multiplex PCR; TCRdb stores just in-frame clones and leaves some out. The sample gives nearly 20,000 clones, roughly two thirds of which show up once; around 1.8% is in the top ten. This sample stems from a study of persistence of HIV-infected CD4 T cells. Findings of the study overall: Antigen-responding cells were enriched for degenerate expanded CDR3beta sequences.

The stimulus was an HIV-1 Gag 15-mer peptide pool, around 1.1 ug/peptide/mL. Sorting of responding CD4+ T cells relied on upregulated CD40 ligand together with CD69. The CDR3 has 16 residues. V gave up 1 base and J gave up 6 bases; unmatched junction bases: 5. Germline V lookup: CDR1 PRHDT, CDR2 FYEKMQ (reference sequence). The V and J genes are TRBV13 and TRBJ2-7, with 14 bases matching TRBD2. The sequencing here drew on CD4+ T cells sorted from PBMCs after 18-hour stimulation, taken from a patient who received antiretroviral therapy. The TCR comes from an adult woman with HIV who was CMV-seropositive. CDR3 sequence (DNA): TGTGCCAGCAGCTTAGCCCTGGGACTAGCGGGGGTCGAGCAGTACTTC. This gives the protein CASSLALGLAGVEQYF.